This T cell receptor (beta chain) was recovered during a study of cytomegalovirus exposure and HLA in healthy donors. The PCR had 60 Vbeta and 13 Jbeta primers. Libraries were prepared by immunoSEQ multiplex PCR; TCRdb keeps only in-frame clonotypes and omits some of them. The sample includes about 110,000 clones, 65% to 85% of them seen just once. Trimming removed 2 bases from V and 0 bases from J, with 11 bases in between. This CDR3 contains 16 residues. Looked up from germline, CDR1 is ENHRY and CDR2 is SYGVKD. This clonotype originated in a young man in good health and CMV-seronegative. Sequenced sample: PBMCs. J is TRBJ2-1 and V is TRBV10-3, with D possibly TRBD1 on 6 matching bases. The CDR3 here is CAISEGGQSSYNEQFF. The CDR3 nucleotides are TGTGCCATCAGTGAGGGGGGACAAAGCTCCTACAATGAGCAGTTCTTC.